This T cell receptor (beta chain) was found in a study of brain T cells in children with intractable seizures. Trimming removed 3 bases from V and 0 bases from J; junction bases left unmatched: 7. Germline lookup yields CDR1 LNHNV and CDR2 YYDKDF (reference sequence). This CDR3 region has 17 residues. The time point denotes: blood from clinic visit 5 months post-surgery; TSC patient then seizure free. Some clones are missing from TCRdb's copy, which holds only in-frame ones; the method was immunoSEQ multiplex PCR. This sample has 340,000 or so clones, with over 90% found just once. The genes are TRBV15 and TRBJ1-5; 8 bases are a match to TRBD1. Specimen: peripheral blood, collected 5 to 6 months after surgery. The receptor's source is a boy younger than two with tuberous sclerosis and intractable seizures. The CDR3: CATSSRTGRYSNQPQHF. The CDR3 region has the DNA TGTGCCACCAGCAGCAGGACAGGGCGATATAGCAATCAGCCCCAGCATTTT.